Sequencing of this TCR beta chain was carried out in a study of blood T cell repertoires in COVID-19. Looking at the study overall: Acute and convalescent COVID-19 samples came from the United States, Italy and Spain.

Per the original data handling: Amplifying reference gene primers gave estimates of nucleated cell counts. Method: immunoSEQ multiplex PCR; TCRdb's copy keeps in-frame clones and lacks some. Clone size and the V and J calls come from that table; the DNA yielded D and trimming. Of tens of thousands of clones listed, about 80% are singletons. This CDR3 has 16 residues. The junction had 7 bases not matched to a gene; V was cut back by 4 bases and J by 2 bases. Germline-derived CDR1 and CDR2 are MGHRA and YSYEKL. The chain recombines TRBV4-1 with TRBJ1-2; 10 bases map to TRBD1. The clonotype was recovered from a human donor in a cohort sampled during active COVID-19. The sample taken for sequencing was peripheral blood. The CDR3 nucleotides read TGCGCCAGCAGCCCTGACGACAGGGGGCAAAACTATGGCTACACCTTC. Protein sequence: CASSPDDRGQNYGYTF.